A single T cell receptor (beta chain) is shown here with its context. This sample stems from a study of blood T cell repertoires in COVID-19. Sequenced by immunoSEQ multiplex PCR; TCRdb stores in-frame clones only, minus some. This table holds about 140,000 clones, approximately 81% found once. Sequenced material: PBMCs or T cells enriched from blood (not recorded which). The source of this sequence is a man between 35 and 55 years old with acute COVID-19.

Here the CDR3 reads CASSLSGTNTEAFF. CDR3 bases: TGTGCCAGCAGCCTCTCCGGGACAAACACTGAAGCTTTCTTT. The chain couples TRBV7-9 to TRBJ1-1, with a tentative D call TRBD1 (6 bases). Germline V gene data show CDR1 as SEHNR and CDR2 as FQNEAQ (reference sequence). V was pared by 5 bases and J by 2 bases, with 12 bases between. The CDR3 has 14 residues.